Following are 26 T cell receptor beta chains from one sample sequenced in a study of control samples from healthy donors and cancer patients. Clones were sequenced by immunoSEQ multiplex PCR, and TCRdb holds only the in-frame ones, with some missing. The sample contains under 70,000 clones, over 75% of which appear only once. Input material: blood. These receptors all stem from a man aged 45-65 years in good health.

The CDR3 is CASSHGTDISYGYTF. The CDR3 DNA follows: TGTGCCAGCTCACATGGGACAGATATTAGCTATGGCTACACCTTC. The V gene is TRBV18, the J gene TRBJ1-2, with 7 bases identical to TRBD1. The CDR3 covers 15 residues. The trim removed 4 bases at V and 4 bases at J, leaving 9 bases unmatched. CDR1 is KGHSH, CDR2 LQKENI, per germline. Complete variable domain (other parts from reference TRBV18 and TRBJ1-2): NAGVMQNPRHLVRRRGQEARLRCSPMKGHSHVYWYRQLPEEGLKFMVYLQKENIIDESGMPKERFSAEFPKEGPSILRIQQVVRGDSAAYFCASSHGTDISYGYTFGSGTRLTVV.

The V gene is TRBV19, the J gene TRBJ1-1, with D possibly matching TRBD1 (5 bases). Per germline, CDR1 LNHDA and CDR2 SQIVND (reference sequence). V shed 7 bases and J shed 3 bases, with 18 bases lying between them. This CDR3 region has 15 residues. CDR3 nucleotides: TGTGCCAGTATTCCCGGGACGCGGAAGGACACTGAAGCTTTCTTT. Protein: CASIPGTRKDTEAFF.

The sample holds one count of this clone. This chain links TRBV5-5 with TRBJ1-1, with no clear D. Trimming stripped 4 bases from V and 4 bases from J, with 17 bases between. Germline values: CDR1 SGHKS, CDR2 YYEKEE (reference sequence). The CDR3 is made up of 15 amino acids. CDR3 DNA: TGTGCCAGCAGCCTCAGCCCCCTATCGGGCACTGAAGCTTTCTTT. It encodes CASSLSPLSGTEAFF.

This rearrangement joins TRBV5-5 to TRBJ2-7; a weak D match, TRBD1 (6 bases). The ends were cut back, 6 bases at V and 1 base at J, with 14 bases in the middle. The CDR3 runs to 14 residues. Germline V gene data show CDR1 as SGHKS and CDR2 as YYEKEE (reference sequence). The CDR3: CASTATGISYEQYF. The CDR3 region has the DNA TGTGCCAGCACCGCTACAGGGATTTCCTACGAGCAGTACTTC.

V is TRBV6-6 and J is TRBJ2-3; 8 bases are shared with TRBD2. V gave up 5 bases and J gave up 3 bases; unmatched junction bases: 13. Germline loops: CDR1 MNHNY, CDR2 SVGAGI (reference sequence). The CDR3 covers 17 residues. The CDR3 bases are TGTGCCAGCAGTCCACCCCCGGGGGTAGCGGGGACAGATACGCAGTATTTT. The encoded protein is CASSPPPGVAGTDTQYF.

The chain combines TRBV12-3 or TRBV12-4 with TRBJ1-2; 8 nucleotides line up with TRBD1. J was trimmed by 14 bases and V by 4 bases; bases with no gene match: 9. This CDR3 has 12 amino acids. The CDR3 is CASSSRNRGRTF. The CDR3, as DNA: TGTGCCAGCAGTTCACGAAACAGGGGGAGGACCTTC.

This clone was seen a handful of times. The V and J genes are TRBV28 and TRBJ2-7, with D tentatively TRBD2 (6 bases). The CDR3 extends over 12 amino acids. Trimming left V 5 bases short and J 6 bases short, with 11 bases between. Germline V gene sequence: CDR1 MDHEN, CDR2 SYDVKM. The CDR3 region has the DNA TGTGCCAGCAGTCAGGGTAGCGGCGAGCAGTACTTC. This encodes CASSQGSGEQYF.

The chain is built from TRBV7-2 and TRBJ2-3, with 10 bases fitting TRBD2. V lost 5 bases to trimming and J lost 6 bases; unmatched junction nucleotides: 17. The CDR3 sequence is 18 residues long. The germline V gene has CDR1 SGHTA and CDR2 FQGNSA. The CDR3 protein is CASSPGLAATTPRDTQYF. CDR3 nucleotides: TGTGCCAGCAGCCCTGGACTAGCGGCAACGACCCCTAGGGATACGCAGTATTTT.

The chain joins TRBV10-3 to TRBJ2-1; tentative D call: TRBD2 (5 bases). The CDR3 has 12 amino acids. Germline CDR1 ENHRY, CDR2 SYGVKD. Trimming left V 6 bases short and J 5 bases short, with 8 bases between. Written as DNA, the CDR3 is TGTGCCATCAGACTAGACGACAATGAGCAGTTCTTC. It encodes CAIRLDDNEQFF.

CDR3 in DNA: TGTGCCAGCAGCTTATCGGGCGGGGAGCTGTTTTTT. Translating gives CASSLSGGELFF. The genes are TRBV7-9 and TRBJ2-2; no clear D gene. The CDR3 length is 12 residues. Germline CDR1 reads SEHNR; CDR2 reads FQNEAQ (reference sequence). V shed 2 bases and J shed 7 bases, with 5 bases lying between them.

This chain uses TRBV28 with TRBJ2-3, with 11 positions matching TRBD2. The CDR3 loop spans 17 amino acids. Per germline, CDR1 MDHEN and CDR2 SYDVKM. V was clipped by 3 bases and J by 2 bases; unmatched bases: 7. DNA of the CDR3: TGTGCCAGCAGTTTCCAGGGACTAGCGGAAAACACAGATACGCAGTATTTT. Protein sequence: CASSFQGLAENTDTQYF.

The chain couples TRBV3-1 (or the pseudogene TRBV3-2) to TRBJ2-7; D may match TRBD1 or TRBD2 (5 bases each). Trimming removed 1 base from V and 5 bases from J, with 18 bases in between. Germline lookup yields CDR1 LGHDT and CDR2 YNNKEL (reference sequence). This CDR3 spans 16 amino acids. The CDR3 loop reads CASSQVPGPVGNEQYF. The CDR3 nucleotides are TGTGCCAGCAGCCAAGTCCCGGGACCTGTAGGAAACGAGCAGTACTTC.

The V gene is TRBV19, the J gene TRBJ1-5, with D possibly being TRBD1 (5 bases). Germline CDR1 is LNHDA and CDR2 is SQIVND (reference sequence). Between the trimmed V and J ends, which lost 5 bases and 7 bases, there was a span of 21 bases. The length of the CDR3 is 16 residues. The CDR3 DNA is TGTGCCAGTAGTTGGTACCAGGGACCTGTCTTGCAGCCCCAGCATTTT. Residues: CASSWYQGPVLQPQHF.

The V gene is TRBV4-1, the J gene TRBJ2-1; D not certain. Trimming took 0 bases from V and 9 from J, leaving 12 bases between them. CDR1 and CDR2 from the germline V gene are MGHRA and YSYEKL. The CDR3 covers 14 residues. CDR3 residues: CASSQEGPGGEQFF. The DNA for the CDR3 is TGCGCCAGCAGCCAAGAAGGGCCCGGTGGTGAGCAGTTCTTC.

V is TRBV28 and J is TRBJ2-7, with 9 bases fitting TRBD2. The CDR3 runs to 15 residues. The J segment lost 3 bases and the V segment lost 7 bases, leaving 10 bases of the junction unmatched. From germline, CDR1 is MDHEN and CDR2 SYDVKM. The CDR3 reads CASTQRAGGIYEQYF. The CDR3 coding sequence is TGTGCCAGCACCCAAAGGGCGGGAGGGATCTACGAGCAGTACTTC.

The CDR3 nucleotides are TGTGCCAGCAGTCCCACCGGGGGGGCAGGGGGTAATGAAAAACTGTTTTTT. Translating it yields CASSPTGGAGGNEKLFF. The chain employs TRBV28 and TRBJ1-4; 7 nucleotides align to TRBD1. The CDR3 covers 17 residues. Looked up from germline, CDR1 is MDHEN and CDR2 is SYDVKM. The ends lost 5 bases at V and 4 bases at J; junction bases unmatched: 13.

This clone has more than one count but fewer than ten. V and J are TRBV4-2 and TRBJ2-2; either TRBD1 or TRBD2 may fit D (5 bases each). Germline V lookup: CDR1 LGHNA, CDR2 YNFKEQ. The CDR3 extends over 19 amino acids. Trimming took 0 bases from V and 4 from J, leaving 21 bases between them. The CDR3 DNA follows: TGTGCCAGCAGCCAAGATTGGGGGATTACACCAGAGAGCACCGGGGAGCTGTTTTTT. This encodes CASSQDWGITPESTGELFF.

The chain carries TRBV14 and TRBJ1-2; possibly TRBD1 for D (5 bases). Germline CDR1 is SGHDN and CDR2 is FVKESK. This CDR3 has 13 amino acids. Trimming took off 6 bases at V and 1 base at J, with 9 bases between the two ends. For the CDR3, the DNA is TGTGCCAGCAGTCCGGGGCTTAACTATGGCTACACCTTC. It translates to CASSPGLNYGYTF.

The chain links TRBV7-2 to TRBJ2-1; D may correspond to TRBD1 or TRBD2 (5 bases each). Trimming pared 3 bases from V and 1 base from J, leaving 13 bases between. The CDR3 has 16 residues. Germline assignment: CDR1 SGHTA and CDR2 FQGNSA. The CDR3 DNA sequence: TGTGCCAGCAGCTTCAGTTCCGGGGCTTCCTACAATGAGCAGTTCTTC. This translates into CASSFSSGASYNEQFF.

J is TRBJ2-1 and V is TRBV27; TRBD2 matches 9 bases. V dropped 3 bases and J dropped 7; count of bases not matched to a gene: 4. The CDR3 loop spans 14 amino acids. Germline CDR1 MNHEY, CDR2 SMNVEV (reference sequence). The CDR3 protein is CASSLGTSRNEQFF. CDR3 in DNA: TGTGCCAGCAGTTTGGGGACTAGCAGGAATGAGCAGTTCTTC.

The chain employs TRBV7-9 and TRBJ1-5; D is undetermined. Trimming stripped 1 base from V and 5 bases from J, with 6 bases between. The CDR3 extends over 13 amino acids. Per the germline V gene, CDR1 is SEHNR and CDR2 is FQNEAQ (reference sequence). CDR3 sequence: CASSLGQYQPQHF. In DNA, the CDR3 is TGTGCCAGCAGCTTAGGGCAGTATCAGCCCCAGCATTTT.

This chain uses TRBV5-6 with TRBJ1-5; no reliable D call. Germline V gene lookup returns CDR1 SGHDT and CDR2 YYEEEE. There are 14 residues in the CDR3. Trimming took 5 bases from V and 6 from J, leaving 15 bases between them. The CDR3 sequence: CASSSGTSLQPQHF. CDR3 nucleotide sequence: TGTGCCAGCAGTTCAGGCACATCGCTTCAGCCCCAGCATTTT.

This clone is a singleton in its sample. V is TRBV3-1 (or the pseudogene TRBV3-2) and J is TRBJ2-1; no firm D call. Germline V lookup: CDR1 LGHDT, CDR2 YNNKEL (reference sequence). This CDR3 spans 16 amino acids. V dropped 0 bases and J dropped 0 bases, with 9 bases sitting between them. The CDR3 here is CASSQETLSSYNEQFF. Here the CDR3 DNA reads TGTGCCAGCAGCCAAGAAACCCTCAGCTCCTACAATGAGCAGTTCTTC.

The CDR3 is CASFLKMDLILETQYF. CDR3 DNA: TGTGCCAGCTTCCTTAAGATGGATCTAATTTTAGAGACCCAGTACTTC. J is TRBJ2-5 and V is TRBV27; no clear D gene. Germline assignment: CDR1 MNHEY and CDR2 SMNVEV (reference sequence). V shed 8 bases and J shed 4 bases, with 23 bases lying between them. The CDR3 runs 16 residues.

This chain links TRBV28 with TRBJ2-1; D is possibly TRBD1 (6 bases). V was shortened by 4 bases and J by 4 bases, with 14 bases between the two germline ends. The CDR3 length is 15 residues. Germline loops: CDR1 MDHEN, CDR2 SYDVKM. The CDR3 sequence: CASSWAQGSYNEQFF. DNA of the CDR3: TGTGCCAGCAGTTGGGCACAGGGTAGTTACAATGAGCAGTTCTTC.

J is TRBJ2-5 and V is TRBV5-1; TRBD2 agrees at 7 bases. This CDR3 has 14 amino acids. V shed 2 bases, J shed 2 bases, and the junction held 3 bases outside the gene matches. Germline V gene sequence: CDR1 SGHRS, CDR2 YFSETQ. CDR3 sequence (DNA): TGCGCCAGCAGCTTAGACGGGGGGCAAGAGACCCAGTACTTC. Its translation is CASSLDGGQETQYF.